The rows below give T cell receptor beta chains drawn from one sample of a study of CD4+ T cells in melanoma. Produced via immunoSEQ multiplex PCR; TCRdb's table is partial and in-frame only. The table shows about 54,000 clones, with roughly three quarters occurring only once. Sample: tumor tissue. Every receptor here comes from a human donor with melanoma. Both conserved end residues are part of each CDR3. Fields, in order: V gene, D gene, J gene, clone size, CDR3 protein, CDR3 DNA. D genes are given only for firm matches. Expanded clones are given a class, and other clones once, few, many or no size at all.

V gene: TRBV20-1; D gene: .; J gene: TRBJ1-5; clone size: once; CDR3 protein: CSARGDQPQHF; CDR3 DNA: TGCAGTGCTAGAGGGGATCAGCCCCAGCATTTT
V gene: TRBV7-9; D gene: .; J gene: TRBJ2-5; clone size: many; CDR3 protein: CASSPDSIQETQYF; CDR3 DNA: TGTGCCAGCAGCCCTGACAGTATCCAAGAGACCCAGTACTTC
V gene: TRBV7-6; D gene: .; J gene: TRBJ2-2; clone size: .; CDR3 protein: CASRRLGSESGELFF; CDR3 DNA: TGTGCCAGCAGACGATTAGGTTCCGAGTCCGGGGAGCTGTTTTTT
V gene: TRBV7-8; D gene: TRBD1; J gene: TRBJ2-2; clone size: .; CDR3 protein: CASSTRQGATGELFF; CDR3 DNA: TGTGCCAGCAGCACCCGACAGGGGGCAACCGGGGAGCTGTTTTTT
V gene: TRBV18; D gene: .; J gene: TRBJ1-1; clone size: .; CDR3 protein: CASSRETEAFF; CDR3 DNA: TGTGCCAGCTCACGGGAAACAGAAGCTTTCTTT
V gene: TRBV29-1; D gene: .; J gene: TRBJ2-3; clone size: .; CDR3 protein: CSINRDTTDTQYF; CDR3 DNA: TGCAGCATAAACCGGGACACCACAGATACGCAGTATTTT
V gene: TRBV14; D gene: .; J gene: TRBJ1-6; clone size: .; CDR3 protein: CASSQQGFQSLHF; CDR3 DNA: TGTGCCAGCAGCCAGCAGGGGTTCCAGTCCCTCCACTTT
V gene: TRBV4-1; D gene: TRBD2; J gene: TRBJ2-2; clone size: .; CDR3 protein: CASSPRTSGGYANTGELFF; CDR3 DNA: TGCGCCAGCAGCCCCCGGACTAGCGGGGGATACGCGAACACCGGGGAGCTGTTTTTT
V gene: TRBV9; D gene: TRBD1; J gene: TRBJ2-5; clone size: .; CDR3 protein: CASSVAYRGETQYF; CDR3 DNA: TGTGCCAGCAGCGTAGCGTACAGGGGGGAGACCCAGTACTTC
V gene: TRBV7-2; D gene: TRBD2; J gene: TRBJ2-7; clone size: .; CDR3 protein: CASSLGGTSSYEQYF; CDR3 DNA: TGTGCCAGCAGCTTAGGCGGGACTAGCTCCTACGAGCAGTACTTC
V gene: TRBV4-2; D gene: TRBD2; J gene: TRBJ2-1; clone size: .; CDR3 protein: CASSQDRGVGTSLFF; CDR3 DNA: TGTGCCAGCAGCCAAGATAGGGGGGTAGGGACTAGCTTGTTCTTC
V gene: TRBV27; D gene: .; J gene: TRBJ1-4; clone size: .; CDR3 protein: CASSQSRPWVNEKLFF; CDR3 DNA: TGTGCCAGCAGCCAGAGCAGACCTTGGGTTAATGAAAAACTGTTTTTT
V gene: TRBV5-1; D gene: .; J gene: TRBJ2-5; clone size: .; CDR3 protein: CASSLVRGETTQYF; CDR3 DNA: TGCGCCAGCAGCTTGGTACGGGGTGAGACGACCCAGTACTTC
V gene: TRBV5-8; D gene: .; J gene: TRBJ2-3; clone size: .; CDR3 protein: CASSWTGNTDTQYF; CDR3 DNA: TGTGCCAGCAGCTGGACGGGCAACACAGATACGCAGTATTTT
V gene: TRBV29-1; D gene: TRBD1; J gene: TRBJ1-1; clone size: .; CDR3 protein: CSVEETGGYTEAFF; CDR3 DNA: TGCAGCGTTGAAGAAACAGGGGGTTACACTGAAGCTTTCTTT
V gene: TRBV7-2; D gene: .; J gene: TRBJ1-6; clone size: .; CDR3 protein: CASSRDSRNSPLHF; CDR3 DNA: TGTGCCAGCAGCAGGGACTCGAGGAATTCACCCCTCCACTTT